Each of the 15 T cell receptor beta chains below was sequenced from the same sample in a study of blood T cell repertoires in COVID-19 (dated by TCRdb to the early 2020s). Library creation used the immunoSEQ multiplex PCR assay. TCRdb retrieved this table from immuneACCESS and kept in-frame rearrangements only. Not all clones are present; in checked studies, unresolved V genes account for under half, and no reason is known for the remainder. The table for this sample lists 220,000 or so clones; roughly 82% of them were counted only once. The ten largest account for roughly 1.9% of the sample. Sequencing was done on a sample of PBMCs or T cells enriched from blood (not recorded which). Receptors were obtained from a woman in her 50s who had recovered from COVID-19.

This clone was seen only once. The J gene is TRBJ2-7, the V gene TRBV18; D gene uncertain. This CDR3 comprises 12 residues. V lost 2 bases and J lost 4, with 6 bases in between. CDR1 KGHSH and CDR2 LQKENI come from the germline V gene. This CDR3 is CASSPGQYEQYF. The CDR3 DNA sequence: TGTGCCAGCTCACCAGGTCAGTACGAGCAGTACTTC.

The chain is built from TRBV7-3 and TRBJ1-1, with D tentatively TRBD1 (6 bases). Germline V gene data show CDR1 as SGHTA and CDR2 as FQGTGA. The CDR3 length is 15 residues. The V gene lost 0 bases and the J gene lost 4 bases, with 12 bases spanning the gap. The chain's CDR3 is CASSLTTGVPTEAFF. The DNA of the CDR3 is TGTGCCAGCAGCTTAACGACAGGAGTCCCCACTGAAGCTTTCTTT.

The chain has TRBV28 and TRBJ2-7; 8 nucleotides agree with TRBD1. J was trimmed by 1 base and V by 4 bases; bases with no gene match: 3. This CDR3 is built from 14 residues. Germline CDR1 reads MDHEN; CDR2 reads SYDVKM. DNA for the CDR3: TGTGCCAGCAGTTACAGGGGGGAGTCCTACGAGCAGTACTTC. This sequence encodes CASSYRGESYEQYF.

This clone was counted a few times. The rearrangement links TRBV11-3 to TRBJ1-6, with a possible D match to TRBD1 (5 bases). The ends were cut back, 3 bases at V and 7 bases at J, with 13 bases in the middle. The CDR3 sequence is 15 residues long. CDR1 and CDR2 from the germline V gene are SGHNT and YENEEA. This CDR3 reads CASSLSGGGNSPLHF. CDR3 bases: TGTGCCAGCAGCTTGTCGGGGGGTGGGAATTCACCCCTCCACTTT.

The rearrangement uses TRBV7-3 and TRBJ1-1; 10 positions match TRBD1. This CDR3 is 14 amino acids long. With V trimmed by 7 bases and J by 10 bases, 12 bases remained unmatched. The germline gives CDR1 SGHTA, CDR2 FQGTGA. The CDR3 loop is CASTMMTGGEGAFF. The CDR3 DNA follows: TGTGCCAGCACCATGATGACAGGGGGCGAGGGAGCTTTCTTT.

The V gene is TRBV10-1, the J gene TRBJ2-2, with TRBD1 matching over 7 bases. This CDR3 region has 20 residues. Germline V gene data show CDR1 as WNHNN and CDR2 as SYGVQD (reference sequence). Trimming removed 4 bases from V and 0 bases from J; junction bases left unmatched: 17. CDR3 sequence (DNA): TGCGCCAGCAGTGGGGCCACCACAACCAGACAGGGCGCGAACACCGGGGAGCTGTTTTTT. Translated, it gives CASSGATTTRQGANTGELFF.

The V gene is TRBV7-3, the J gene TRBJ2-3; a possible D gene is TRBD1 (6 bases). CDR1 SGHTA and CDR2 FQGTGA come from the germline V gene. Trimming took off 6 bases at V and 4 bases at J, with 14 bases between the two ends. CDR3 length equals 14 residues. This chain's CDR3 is CASRLGARSDTQYF. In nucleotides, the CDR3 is TGTGCCAGCAGGTTGGGGGCGCGTTCAGATACGCAGTATTTT.

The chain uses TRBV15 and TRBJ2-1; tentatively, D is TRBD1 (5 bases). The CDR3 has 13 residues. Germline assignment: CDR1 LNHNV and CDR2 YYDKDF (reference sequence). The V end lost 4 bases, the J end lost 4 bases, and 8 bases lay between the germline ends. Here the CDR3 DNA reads TGTGCCACCAGCATGGGGCGGTACAATGAGCAGTTCTTC. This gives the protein CATSMGRYNEQFF.

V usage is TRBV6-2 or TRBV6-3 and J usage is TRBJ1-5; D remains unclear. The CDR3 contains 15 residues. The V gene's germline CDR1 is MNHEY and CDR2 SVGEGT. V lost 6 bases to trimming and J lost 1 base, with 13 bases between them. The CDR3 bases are TGTGCCAGCAGCGAGCGGACGGTCAGCAATCAGCCCCAGCATTTT. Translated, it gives CASSERTVSNQPQHF.

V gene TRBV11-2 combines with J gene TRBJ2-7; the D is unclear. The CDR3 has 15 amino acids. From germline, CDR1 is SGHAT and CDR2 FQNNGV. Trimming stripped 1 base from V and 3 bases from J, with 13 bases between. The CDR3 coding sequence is TGTGCCAGCAGCTTAGCACGCAATCGGTTCTACGAGCAGTACTTC. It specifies CASSLARNRFYEQYF.

CDR3 region: CSASRDRASGSPLHF. The CDR3 DNA reads TGCAGTGCTAGTAGGGACAGGGCATCAGGGTCACCCCTCCACTTT. The J gene is TRBJ1-6, the V gene TRBV20-1; 9 nucleotides agree with TRBD1. CDR1 and CDR2 from the germline V gene are DFQATT and SNEGSKA (reference sequence). The CDR3 contains 15 residues. The trim removed 3 bases at V and 10 bases at J, leaving 10 bases unmatched.

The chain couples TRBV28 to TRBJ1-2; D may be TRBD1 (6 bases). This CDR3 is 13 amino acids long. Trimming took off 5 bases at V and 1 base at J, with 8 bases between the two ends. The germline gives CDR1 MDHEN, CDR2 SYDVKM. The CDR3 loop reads CASSDRFNYGYTF. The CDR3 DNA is TGTGCCAGCAGTGACAGGTTTAACTATGGCTACACCTTC.

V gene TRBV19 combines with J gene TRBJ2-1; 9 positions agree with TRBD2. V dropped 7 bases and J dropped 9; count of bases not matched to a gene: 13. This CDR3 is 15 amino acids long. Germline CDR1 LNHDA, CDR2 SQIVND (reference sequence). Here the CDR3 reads CASKQGLAGSGEQFF. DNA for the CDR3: TGTGCCAGTAAACAAGGGCTAGCGGGGTCGGGTGAGCAGTTCTTC.

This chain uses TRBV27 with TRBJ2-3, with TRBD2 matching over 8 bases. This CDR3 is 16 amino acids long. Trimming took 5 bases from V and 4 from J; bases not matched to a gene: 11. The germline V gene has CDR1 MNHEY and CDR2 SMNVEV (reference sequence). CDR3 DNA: TGTGCCAGCAGTCCGCAGAGCGGGAGTACGGCAGATACGCAGTATTTT. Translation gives CASSPQSGSTADTQYF.

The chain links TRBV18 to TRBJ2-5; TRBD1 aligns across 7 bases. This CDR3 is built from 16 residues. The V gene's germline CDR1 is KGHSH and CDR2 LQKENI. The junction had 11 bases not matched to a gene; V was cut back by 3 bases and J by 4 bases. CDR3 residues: CASSPRMVDRVETQYF. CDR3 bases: TGTGCCAGCTCACCGAGAATGGTAGACAGGGTAGAGACCCAGTACTTC. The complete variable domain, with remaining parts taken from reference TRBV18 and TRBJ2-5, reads NAGVMQNPRHLVRRRGQEARLRCSPMKGHSHVYWYRQLPEEGLKFMVYLQKENIIDESGMPKERFSAEFPKEGPSILRIQQVVRGDSAAYFCASSPRMVDRVETQYFGPGTRLLVL.